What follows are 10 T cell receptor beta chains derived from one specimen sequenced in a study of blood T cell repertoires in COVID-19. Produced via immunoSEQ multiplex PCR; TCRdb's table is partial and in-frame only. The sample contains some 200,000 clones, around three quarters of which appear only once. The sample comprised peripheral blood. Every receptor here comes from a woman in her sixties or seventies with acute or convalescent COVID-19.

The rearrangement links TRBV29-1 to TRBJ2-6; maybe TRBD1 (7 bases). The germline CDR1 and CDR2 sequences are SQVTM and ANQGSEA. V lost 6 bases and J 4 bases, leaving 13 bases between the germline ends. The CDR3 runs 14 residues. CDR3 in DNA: TGCAGCGTGGAGGGGGCAAGGGGGGCCAACGTCCTGACTTTC. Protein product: CSVEGARGANVLTF.

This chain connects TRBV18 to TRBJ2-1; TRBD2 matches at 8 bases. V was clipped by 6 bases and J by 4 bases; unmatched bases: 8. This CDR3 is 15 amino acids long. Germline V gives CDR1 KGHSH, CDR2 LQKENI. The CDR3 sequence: CASSGGAAPYNEQFF. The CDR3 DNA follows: TGTGCCAGCTCCGGGGGGGCAGCCCCTTACAATGAGCAGTTCTTC.

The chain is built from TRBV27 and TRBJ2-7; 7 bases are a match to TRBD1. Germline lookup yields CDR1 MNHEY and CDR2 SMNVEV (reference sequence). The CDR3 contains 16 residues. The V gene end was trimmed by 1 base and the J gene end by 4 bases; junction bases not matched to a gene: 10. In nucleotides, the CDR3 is TGTGCCAGCAGTTTATTTACAGGGGCGCCCTGGTACGAGCAGTACTTC. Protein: CASSLFTGAPWYEQYF.

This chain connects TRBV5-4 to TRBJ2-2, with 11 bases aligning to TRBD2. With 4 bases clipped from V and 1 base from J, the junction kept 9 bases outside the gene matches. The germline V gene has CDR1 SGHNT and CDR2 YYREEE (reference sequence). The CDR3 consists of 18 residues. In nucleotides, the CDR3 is TGTGCCAGCAGCGTGGGACTAGCGGAGTCCCTGAACACCGGGGAGCTGTTTTTT. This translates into CASSVGLAESLNTGELFF.

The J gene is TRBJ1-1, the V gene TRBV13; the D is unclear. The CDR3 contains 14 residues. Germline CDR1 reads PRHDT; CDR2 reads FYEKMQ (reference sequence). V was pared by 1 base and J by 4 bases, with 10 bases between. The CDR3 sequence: CASSLAPKSTEAFF. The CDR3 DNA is TGTGCCAGCAGCTTAGCCCCAAAGAGCACTGAAGCTTTCTTT.

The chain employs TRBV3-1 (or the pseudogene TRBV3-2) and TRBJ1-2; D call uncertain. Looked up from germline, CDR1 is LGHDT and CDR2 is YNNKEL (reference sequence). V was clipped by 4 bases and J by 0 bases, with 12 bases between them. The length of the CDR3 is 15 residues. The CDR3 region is CASSPIFSSNYGYTF. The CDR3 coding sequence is TGTGCCAGCAGCCCTATTTTTAGTTCTAACTATGGCTACACCTTC.

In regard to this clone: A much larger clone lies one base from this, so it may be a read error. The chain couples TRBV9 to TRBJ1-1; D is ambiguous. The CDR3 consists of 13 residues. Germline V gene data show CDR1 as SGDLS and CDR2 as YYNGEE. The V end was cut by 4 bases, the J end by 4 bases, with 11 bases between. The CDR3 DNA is TGTGCCAGCAGCACCGGGAGGAGCACTGAAGCTTTCTTT. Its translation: CASSTGRSTEAFF.

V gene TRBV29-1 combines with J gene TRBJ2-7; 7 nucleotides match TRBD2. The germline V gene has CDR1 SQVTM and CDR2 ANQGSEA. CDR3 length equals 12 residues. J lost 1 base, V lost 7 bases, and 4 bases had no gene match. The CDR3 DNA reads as TGCAGCGCGCTCGGGGGGTCCTACGAGCAGTACTTC. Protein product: CSALGGSYEQYF.

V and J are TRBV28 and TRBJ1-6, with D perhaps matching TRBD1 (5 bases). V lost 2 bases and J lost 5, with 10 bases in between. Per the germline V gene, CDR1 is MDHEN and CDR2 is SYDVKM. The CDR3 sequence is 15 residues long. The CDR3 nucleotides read TGTGCCAGCAGTTTAGTAACAGGAGATAATTCACCCCTCCACTTT. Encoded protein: CASSLVTGDNSPLHF.

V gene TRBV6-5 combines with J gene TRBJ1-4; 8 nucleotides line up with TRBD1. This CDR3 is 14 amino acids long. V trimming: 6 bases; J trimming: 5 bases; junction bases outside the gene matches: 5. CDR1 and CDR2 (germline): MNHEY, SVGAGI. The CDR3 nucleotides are TGTGCCAGCAGGACAGGGGACAGGAATGAAAAACTGTTTTTT. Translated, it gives CASRTGDRNEKLFF.